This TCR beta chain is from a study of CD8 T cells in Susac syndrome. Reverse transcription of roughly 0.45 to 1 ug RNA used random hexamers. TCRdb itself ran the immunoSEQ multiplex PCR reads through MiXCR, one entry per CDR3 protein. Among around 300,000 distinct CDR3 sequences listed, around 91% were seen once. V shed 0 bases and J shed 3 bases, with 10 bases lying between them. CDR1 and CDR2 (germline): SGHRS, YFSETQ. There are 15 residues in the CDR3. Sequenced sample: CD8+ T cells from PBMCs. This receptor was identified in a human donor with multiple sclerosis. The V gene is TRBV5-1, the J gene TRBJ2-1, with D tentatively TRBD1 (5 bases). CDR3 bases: TGCGCCAGCAGCTTGGACAGGCACCTCTACAATGAGCAGTTCTTC. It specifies CASSLDRHLYNEQFF.